The entry below describes one T cell receptor (beta chain). The CDR3 runs 14 residues. The germline CDR1 and CDR2 sequences are SGHRS and YFSETQ. Trimming cost V 5 bases and J 4 bases, with 15 bases left between them. Method: immunoSEQ multiplex PCR; TCRdb's copy keeps in-frame clones and lacks some. Of 210,000 or so clones listed, 70% to 90% are singletons. This entry is derived from a study of blood T cell repertoires in COVID-19. As for the study in general: Sites in the United States, Italy and Spain provided acute and convalescent COVID-19 samples.

Before being deemed recovered, Cohort 3 donors had two negative PCRs, clearance, or symptom resolution. The origin of this receptor is a man aged 25 to 40 who had recovered from COVID-19. Sequencing was done on a sample of PBMCs or T cells enriched from blood (not recorded which). V is TRBV5-1 and J is TRBJ1-1; D might be TRBD1 (5 bases). CDR3 bases: TGCGCCAGCAGAACGGTGACCGGGGGCACTGAAGCTTTCTTT. Translation gives CASRTVTGGTEAFF.